The entry below gives a single T cell receptor (beta chain) sequence along with its context. No antigen is known for it. The record originates from a study of shared clonotypes between healthy human individuals. Germline CDR1 and CDR2: SGHAT and FQNNGV. There are 14 residues in the CDR3. V was clipped by 4 bases and J by 8 bases; unmatched bases: 5. Whole-study results and caveats: Sampling covered blood only; tissue repertoires likely differ.

For sorted subsets, about 200 ng DNA per replicate equaled around 28,000 T cell genomes. In the original workflow: As immunoSEQ supplied junction-only sequences (without quality scores), filtering differed. Using immunoSEQ multiplex PCR, the repertoire was profiled, and TCRdb retains in-frame clones only, with some absent. From that table come the V and J calls and clone size; the DNA was used to work out D and trimming. The table includes about 2.4 million clones, 93% detected once. The source is a man aged 18 to 29 in good health. Some clones in this sample may be carry-over from other donors' samples. The V and J genes are TRBV11-2 and TRBJ1-4, with 9 nucleotides matching TRBD1. Material for sequencing was naive CD4+ T cells from PBMCs. Subset reported: CD45RA+ positively selected. The CDR3 is CASSSRDRAEKLFF. The CDR3 nucleotides are TGTGCCAGCAGCTCCCGGGACAGGGCCGAAAAACTGTTTTTT.